Below are 15 T cell receptor beta chains sequenced from a single sample in a study of identical twins' blood T cells. TCRdb redid the calling of the 5' RACE reads with MiXCR, one entry per CDR3 protein. Of a few hundred thousand distinct CDR3 sequences in the sample, roughly 28% were seen once. Sequencing input: PBMCs. Source of these receptors: a woman between 18 and 55 years old in good health.

The table lists this clonotype with a few counts. CDR3 in amino acids: CSGGLSGLGEKLFF. The CDR3 nucleotides are TGCAGCGGAGGGCTATCAGGGTTAGGAGAAAAACTGTTTTTT. The gene calls are TRBV29-1 and TRBJ1-4, with D perhaps matching TRBD1 (5 bases). Germline-derived CDR1 and CDR2 are SQVTM and ANQGSEA. The CDR3 spans 14 residues. Deletions cut 7 bases from V and 8 bases from J, with 20 bases between.

The chain recombines TRBV19 with TRBJ2-7; 7 bases line up with TRBD1. V gave up 6 bases and J gave up 1 base; unmatched junction bases: 9. Germline-derived CDR1 and CDR2 are LNHDA and SQIVND (reference sequence). This CDR3 is built from 15 residues. CDR3 sequence (DNA): TGTGCCAGTAGCTTTGGTTCAGGGGGTTCCTACGAGCAGTACTTC. Amino acid sequence: CASSFGSGGSYEQYF.

With respect to this clonotype: This CDR3 is missing its conserved last phenylalanine or tryptophan, likely due to a read error. The chain recombines TRBV20-1 with TRBJ2-7; the D gene is possibly TRBD1 (5 bases). The CDR3 sequence is 11 residues long. CDR1 DFQATT and CDR2 SNEGSKA come from the germline V gene (reference sequence). The V and J ends lost 4 bases and 7 bases respectively, with 11 bases between them. As DNA, the CDR3 is TGCAGTGCTAAAGAGTCAGGGGAGCAGTACTGC. It codes for CSAKESGEQYC.

This clonotype was observed a handful of times. The rearrangement uses TRBV5-6 and TRBJ2-4; D uncertain. The CDR3 runs 14 residues. In germline, CDR1 is SGHDT, CDR2 YYEEEE. The V end lost 2 bases, the J end lost 7 bases, and 13 bases lay between the germline ends. CDR3 nucleotide sequence: TGTGCCAGCAGCTTTCCTGGCTTCGGGAACATTCAGTACTTC. Its translation is CASSFPGFGNIQYF.

Worth noting for this clonotype: Germline and junction disagree at one end, which may indicate a read error. The CDR3 DNA is TGCGCCACCTCTAGGGGGGTGAACACTAAAGCTTTCTTT. This encodes CATSRGVNTKAFF. This chain uses TRBV5-1 with TRBJ1-1; TRBD1 is a possible D gene (6 bases). Germline V gene sequence: CDR1 SGHRS, CDR2 YFSETQ. The CDR3 is 13 residues long.

In its sample, this clonotype was seen many times. For the CDR3, the DNA is TGCAGCGGACAGACCACTGAAGCTTTCTTT. Translated: CSGQTTEAFF. The chain uses TRBV29-1 and TRBJ1-1; TRBD1 might be the D (5 bases). The CDR3 length is 10 residues. V was cut by 7 bases and J by 4 bases, with 7 bases left in between. Germline CDR1 is SQVTM and CDR2 is ANQGSEA.

This chain uses TRBV29-1 with TRBJ1-1, with a weak D call TRBD1 (5 bases). Germline assignment: CDR1 SQVTM and CDR2 ANQGSEA. Trimming took off 4 bases at V and 1 base at J, with 13 bases between the two ends. This CDR3 has 14 amino acids. CDR3 residues: CSVVGGSGNTEAFF. CDR3 sequence (DNA): TGCAGCGTTGTGGGGGGTTCGGGGAACACTGAAGCTTTCTTT.

In this sample, this clonotype turned up many times. V usage is TRBV5-1 and J usage is TRBJ2-2; D remains ambiguous. V lost 0 bases and J lost 6, with 15 bases in between. This CDR3 comprises 16 residues. Germline loops: CDR1 SGHRS, CDR2 YFSETQ. CDR3 loop: CASSLEALPGPGELFF. DNA of the CDR3: TGCGCCAGCAGCTTGGAAGCTCTTCCCGGCCCCGGGGAGCTGTTTTTT.

The chain combines TRBV10-3 with TRBJ1-1; 7 bases fit TRBD1. J gave up 3 bases and V 6 bases, and 10 bases lay outside the gene matches. The germline V gene has CDR1 ENHRY and CDR2 SYGVKD. This CDR3 spans 15 amino acids. CDR3 loop: CAIRSAGGTDTEAFF. CDR3 sequence (DNA): TGTGCCATCAGATCCGCAGGGGGAACGGACACTGAAGCTTTCTTT.

In this sample, this clonotype turned up a few times. At one end the junction does not follow the germline gene, possibly because of a read error. The genes are TRBV18 and TRBJ1-1; the D is unclear. This CDR3 comprises 13 residues. In germline, CDR1 is KGHSH, CDR2 LQKENI. For the CDR3, the DNA is TGTGCCAGCTCACCCAGTGCGAACACTGAAGCTTCCTTT. This sequence encodes CASSPSANTEASF.

This clonotype turned up a few times. The chain carries TRBV29-1 and TRBJ1-2; TRBD1 matches at 9 bases. The CDR3 has 13 residues. Per the germline V gene, CDR1 is SQVTM and CDR2 is ANQGSEA. With V trimmed by 7 bases and J by 5 bases, 8 bases remained unmatched. This CDR3 reads CSAQQGAHYGYTF. The CDR3 bases are TGCAGCGCGCAACAGGGGGCGCATTATGGCTACACCTTC. Using reference TRBV29-1 and TRBJ1-2 for the parts outside the CDR3, the full variable domain is SAVISQKPSRDICQRGTSLTIQCQVDSQVTMMFWYRQQPGQSLTLIATANQGSEATYESGFVIDKFPISRPNLTFSTLTVSNMSPEDSSIYLCSAQQGAHYGYTFGSGTRLTVV.

This chain uses TRBV3-1 with TRBJ1-2; D not resolved. The CDR3 sequence is 14 residues long. CDR1 and CDR2 from the germline V gene are LGHDT and YNNKEL (reference sequence). The ends were cut back, 0 bases at V and 4 bases at J, with 9 bases in the middle. CDR3 protein: CASSQDPAAYGYTF. The DNA for the CDR3 is TGTGCCAGCAGCCAAGATCCCGCAGCCTATGGCTACACCTTC.

This clonotype was seen only a few times. This chain uses TRBV10-3 with TRBJ2-1; 8 nucleotides agree with TRBD2. The CDR3 has 15 residues. The V gene's germline CDR1 is ENHRY and CDR2 SYGVKD. Germline trimming cut 2 bases from V and 4 bases from J; bases unmatched to any gene: 4. The DNA for the CDR3 is TGTGCCATCAGTGAGGATCAGCGGGGGTACAATGAGCAGTTCTTC. Its protein product is CAISEDQRGYNEQFF.

The sample holds many counts of this clonotype. The chain joins TRBV20-1 to TRBJ2-1; D may be TRBD2 (6 bases). Trimming took 0 bases from V and 4 from J, leaving 10 bases between them. The germline V gene has CDR1 DFQATT and CDR2 SNEGSKA (reference sequence). The CDR3 is 14 residues long. The CDR3 loop reads CSARDGTQYNEQFF. DNA for the CDR3: TGCAGTGCTAGAGATGGGACTCAGTACAATGAGCAGTTCTTC.

The chain couples TRBV29-1 to TRBJ2-1; D perhaps matches TRBD2 (5 bases). This CDR3 comprises 16 residues. Trimming pared 0 bases from V and 0 bases from J, leaving 12 bases between. Germline lookup yields CDR1 SQVTM and CDR2 ANQGSEA. CDR3: CSVEDLQAGSYNEQFF. In DNA form, the CDR3 reads TGCAGCGTTGAAGATCTTCAGGCGGGCTCCTACAATGAGCAGTTCTTC.